These T cell receptor beta chains were read from a single sample in a study of regulatory T cells in long-lasting Graves disease. TCRdb re-called the multiplex PCR reads with MiXCR, one entry per CDR3 protein. The sample gives roughly 420,000 distinct CDR3 sequences, about 17% of which show up once; about a quarter is in the top ten. These data were likewise used in another study, on T cells in Graves' hyperthyroidism and ophthalmopathy.

Material: peripheral blood mononuclear cells (PBMCs), obtained at new diagnosis, from a patient treated with antithyroid drugs. These receptors all stem from a young woman with Graves disease. Both conserved end residues are part of each CDR3. Fields, in order: clone size, V gene, J gene, D gene, CDR3 protein, CDR3 DNA. A D gene is named only where the DNA matches it firmly. A clone size is listed for some rows: how often the clone was seen (once, few, many), or a class if it is expanded.

many	TRBV27	TRBJ2-2	-	CASSPLGSPTGELFF	TGTGCCAGCAGCCCCCTTGGTTCACCGACCGGGGAGCTGTTTTTT
many	TRBV7-8	TRBJ1-1	TRBD1	CASSLEWAGGRAFF	TGTGCCAGCAGCTTAGAATGGGCAGGGGGCCGAGCTTTCTTT
many	TRBV28	TRBJ2-1	-	CASILRHEQFF	TGTGCCAGCATTCTGCGTCATGAGCAGTTCTTC
-	TRBV6-1	TRBJ2-7	TRBD2	CASSEARTSGSDEQYF	TGTGCCAGCAGTGAAGCCAGGACTAGCGGTTCAGACGAGCAGTACTTC
-	TRBV28	TRBJ2-1	-	CARSPGTSYNEQFF	TGTGCCAGGTCCCCCGGGACTTCCTACAATGAGCAGTTCTTC
many	TRBV11-2	TRBJ2-3	-	CASSLTGAHTQYF	TGTGCCAGCAGCTTAACCGGGGCACATACGCAGTATTTT
-	TRBV28	TRBJ2-2	-	CASMVRQNTGELFF	TGTGCCAGCATGGTCAGGCAGAACACCGGGGAGCTGTTTTTT
few	TRBV29-1	TRBJ2-1	-	CSVGTRLTGNEQFF	TGCAGCGTTGGAACTCGTCTGACGGGAAATGAGCAGTTCTTC
many	TRBV7-2	TRBJ2-5	-	CASSLSQGLETQYF	TGTGCCAGCAGCTTAAGTCAGGGACTGGAGACCCAGTACTTC
once	TRBV6-5	TRBJ2-3	-	CASSYSADREGSTDTQYF	TGTGCCAGCAGTTACTCGGCTGACAGGGAGGGAAGCACAGATACGCAGTATTTT
many	TRBV28	TRBJ2-1	-	CASSLDGVRRNEQFF	TGTGCCAGCAGCCTAGATGGGGTCAGACGGAATGAGCAGTTCTTC
-	TRBV20-1	TRBJ1-3	-	CSAAPAGNTIYF	TGCAGTGCTGCCCCGGCTGGAAACACCATATATTTT
few	TRBV4-2	TRBJ2-5	-	CASSYFRGAGPDKEETQYF	TGTGCCAGCAGCTACTTCAGGGGGGCGGGCCCCGACAAAGAAGAGACCCAGTACTTC
-	TRBV11-2	TRBJ2-2	-	CASSLIAGENTGELFF	TGTGCCAGCAGCTTAATTGCAGGGGAGAACACCGGGGAGCTGTTTTTT
few	TRBV28	TRBJ1-5	-	CASSGVGNQPQHF	TGTGCCAGCAGTGGAGTAGGCAATCAGCCCCAGCATTTT
few	TRBV11-2	TRBJ1-4	-	CASSRKTGLNEKLFF	TGTGCCAGCAGCCGAAAGACGGGGCTTAATGAAAAACTGTTTTTT
-	TRBV7-9	TRBJ2-3	-	CASSLYGGVSTDTQYF	TGTGCCAGCAGCTTATACGGCGGGGTTAGCACAGATACGCAGTATTTT
many	TRBV11-3	TRBJ1-1	TRBD1	CASQRAGGYYTEAFF	TGTGCCAGCCAAAGGGCAGGGGGGTATTACACTGAAGCTTTCTTT
many	TRBV12-3/TRBV12-4	TRBJ1-1	-	CASTSGQGYRNTEAFF	TGTGCCAGCACCTCGGGGCAGGGGTATCGGAACACTGAAGCTTTCTTT
-	TRBV4-1	TRBJ2-7	TRBD2	CASSPSGSGDYEQYF	TGTGCCAGCAGCCCTAGCGGGAGCGGGGACTACGAGCAGTACTTC
few	TRBV19	TRBJ2-1	TRBD1	CASKMTGSSYNEQFF	TGTGCCAGTAAAATGACAGGGAGCTCCTACAATGAGCAGTTCTTC
-	TRBV28	TRBJ1-5	-	CASSFEKAQHF	TGTGCCAGCAGTTTTGAAAAGGCCCAGCATTTT
many	TRBV15	TRBJ2-5	TRBD2	CATSRDGSGRASMEYF	TGTGCCACCAGCAGAGATGGGAGCGGGAGAGCCAGTATGGAGTACTTC
-	TRBV7-2	TRBJ2-7	-	CASSLVGSASYEQYF	TGTGCCAGCAGCTTAGTTGGTAGCGCAAGCTACGAGCAGTACTTC
few	TRBV12-3/TRBV12-4	TRBJ1-2	-	CASSLNRYYGYTF	TGTGCCAGCAGTTTAAACAGATACTATGGCTACACCTTC
many	TRBV2	TRBJ2-1	TRBD2	CASSVGLAGGDNEQFF	TGTGCCAGCAGTGTTGGGCTAGCGGGGGGCGACAATGAGCAGTTCTTC
many	TRBV5-1	TRBJ2-3	-	CASSLNTDTQYF	TGTGCCAGCAGCTTAAACACAGATACGCAGTATTTT
few	TRBV13	TRBJ1-1	TRBD1	CASSSPGQGVRNTEAFF	TGTGCCAGCAGCTCCCCGGGACAGGGGGTACGGAACACTGAAGCTTTCTTT
-	TRBV15	TRBJ2-5	TRBD2	CATSRDLLAGGRETQYF	TGTGCCACCAGCAGAGACCTTCTAGCGGGAGGGCGGGAGACCCAGTACTTC
many	TRBV9	TRBJ2-2	-	CASSTNTGELFF	TGTGCCAGCAGCACGAACACCGGGGAGCTGTTTTTT
many	TRBV5-1	TRBJ2-7	TRBD1	CASSTAGGAGIYEQYF	TGCGCCAGCAGTACGGCAGGGGGCGCGGGGATCTACGAGCAGTACTTC
many	TRBV7-2	TRBJ2-3	-	CASSFYGDTQYF	TGTGCCAGCAGCTTCTACGGGGATACGCAGTATTTT
many	TRBV12-3/TRBV12-4	TRBJ1-2	-	CASKRTGTSQNYGYTF	TGTGCCAGCAAACGAACCGGGACATCGCAGAACTATGGCTACACCTTC
-	TRBV7-2	TRBJ2-7	TRBD2	CASSLMDLREVDEQYF	TGTGCCAGCAGCCTAATGGACTTGCGGGAGGTCGACGAGCAGTACTTC
many	TRBV3-1	TRBJ2-7	-	CASSQEFVHEQYF	TGTGCCAGCAGCCAAGAATTTGTCCACGAGCAGTACTTC
many	TRBV5-6	TRBJ2-2	-	CASSWWDSANTGELFF	TGTGCCAGCAGCTGGTGGGACTCCGCGAACACCGGGGAGCTGTTTTTT
few	TRBV11-2	TRBJ2-5	-	CASSLGLQAQYF	TGTGCCAGCAGCTTAGGCTTGCAAGCCCAGTACTTC
many	TRBV6-1	TRBJ1-2	-	CASSRDGGYGYTF	TGTGCCAGCAGCCGCGACGGCGGGTATGGCTACACCTTC
many	TRBV9	TRBJ2-7	TRBD2	CASSAMGRASGSDEQYF	TGTGCCAGCAGCGCCATGGGTAGGGCTAGCGGGAGTGACGAGCAGTACTTC
many	TRBV5-1	TRBJ2-3	TRBD1	CASSLDRGWGTDTQYF	TGCGCCAGCAGCTTGGACAGGGGCTGGGGCACAGATACGCAGTATTTT
many	TRBV6-2/TRBV6-3	TRBJ2-1	TRBD1	CASSYSLTGQDNEQFF	TGTGCCAGCAGTTACTCATTAACGGGACAGGACAATGAGCAGTTCTTC
-	TRBV20-1	TRBJ2-7	-	CSRMKTTYEQYF	TGCAGCCGGATGAAGACTACCTACGAGCAGTACTTC
few	TRBV24-1	TRBJ2-5	TRBD1	CATSISGGVDRETQYF	TGTGCCACCAGTATTTCAGGGGGCGTTGACCGAGAGACCCAGTACTTC
many	TRBV18	TRBJ2-7	-	CASSPGGQTKYEQYF	TGTGCCAGCTCACCAGGAGGACAGACCAAATACGAGCAGTACTTC
few	TRBV4-1	TRBJ2-4	-	CASSQETGKNIQYF	TGCGCCAGCAGCCAAGAGACGGGCAAAAACATTCAGTACTTC
few	TRBV15	TRBJ2-1	TRBD2	CATSRDRSSGSSYNEQFF	TGTGCCACCAGCAGAGATAGATCTAGCGGGAGTTCCTACAATGAGCAGTTCTTC
many	TRBV20-1	TRBJ2-1	-	CSARSNSYNEQFF	TGCAGTGCTAGGAGCAACTCCTACAATGAGCAGTTCTTC
many	TRBV15	TRBJ2-3	TRBD2	CATSPGTTHTDTQYF	TGTGCCACCAGTCCCGGGACTACTCACACAGATACGCAGTATTTT
-	TRBV27	TRBJ1-1	-	CASSLSSGENTEAFF	TGTGCCAGCAGTTTATCATCCGGGGAGAACACTGAAGCTTTCTTT
many	TRBV11-1	TRBJ1-2	TRBD1	CASSSEDRGVYGYTF	TGTGCCAGCAGCTCCGAAGACAGGGGTGTATATGGCTACACCTTC
many	TRBV30	TRBJ2-7	-	CAWSERDEQYF	TGTGCCTGGAGTGAGCGGGACGAGCAGTACTTC
few	TRBV4-1	TRBJ2-5	TRBD1	CASSQEATGVDETQYF	TGCGCCAGCAGCCAAGAGGCGACAGGGGTGGACGAGACCCAGTACTTC
few	TRBV28	TRBJ1-5	-	CASSLTSGSPNQPQHF	TGTGCCAGCAGTTTAACGTCTGGGAGTCCTAATCAGCCCCAGCATTTT